The 10 T cell receptor beta chains below were found in one sample sequenced in a study of human T cells and chemical hapten exposure. Each CDR3 protein is one row after TCRdb ran MiXCR on the RACE reads. The sample has tens of thousands of distinct CDR3 sequences, approximately 29% seen once. The time point here: patch test 1, 2 weeks after DPC sensitization. As to treatment: therapeutic diphenylcyclopropenone sensitization with weekly scalp DPC. The material was whole blood, obtained in connection with sensitization to the hapten diphenylcyclopropenone (DPC). Receptors originate from a man aged 35-49 years with alopecia areata. Some clones in this sample may be carry-over from other donors' samples.

The rearrangement uses TRBV28 and TRBJ2-1; unclear D gene. The germline V and J ends were trimmed by 4 bases and 2 bases, with 12 bases remaining between them. The length of the CDR3 is 15 residues. In germline, CDR1 is MDHEN, CDR2 SYDVKM. The CDR3 bases are TGTGCCAGCAGTTCTCTAGTGGGCACCTACAATGAGCAGTTCTTC. Amino acid sequence: CASSSLVGTYNEQFF.

This clonotype came up a few times. This rearrangement joins TRBV5-1 to TRBJ2-7; D remains ambiguous. The ends were cut back, 0 bases at V and 0 bases at J, with 13 bases in the middle. The V gene's germline CDR1 is SGHRS and CDR2 YFSETQ. This CDR3 is built from 16 residues. CDR3 loop: CASSLGPRGLSYEQYF. The CDR3 DNA reads TGCGCCAGCAGCTTGGGCCCACGCGGCCTCTCCTACGAGCAGTACTTC.

This clonotype occurred once. This sequence joins TRBV21-1 and TRBJ2-7; the table's D call of TRBD1 was not tested on the DNA. TRBV21-1 is shown as a pseudogene. CDR3 size: 16 residues. Here the CDR3 DNA reads TGTGCCAGCAGCCTCCGGGACAGGGGGCTCCTCTACGAGCAGTACTTC. Translation gives CASSLRDRGLLYEQYF.

A single count supports this clonotype. For the CDR3, the DNA is TGTGCCAGCAGTTCCCTCACCGGGACAGGATCACTAGCGGGAGTCGACGAGCAGTACTTC. This encodes CASSSLTGTGSLAGVDEQYF. The chain joins TRBV12-3 or TRBV12-4 to TRBJ2-7; 11 bases are shared with TRBD2. The CDR3 sequence is 20 residues long. With 4 bases clipped from V and 5 bases from J, the junction kept 22 bases outside the gene matches.

The rearrangement joins TRBV9 to TRBJ2-1; the D is unclear. Trimming stripped 0 bases from V and 4 bases from J, with 23 bases between. Germline V lookup: CDR1 SGDLS, CDR2 YYNGEE. The CDR3 extends over 19 amino acids. The chain's CDR3 is CASSVEPLTAPGLYNEQFF. The DNA for the CDR3 is TGTGCCAGCAGCGTAGAGCCCCTAACCGCGCCGGGTTTGTACAATGAGCAGTTCTTC. The complete variable domain, with remaining parts taken from reference TRBV9 and TRBJ2-1, reads DSGVTQTPKHLITATGQRVTLRCSPRSGDLSVYWYQQSLDQGLQFLIQYYNGEERAKGNILERFSAQQFPDLHSELNLSSLELGDSALYFCASSVEPLTAPGLYNEQFFGPGTRLTVL.

A few counts support this clonotype. The gene calls are TRBV28 and TRBJ2-1; the D gene is possibly TRBD2 (6 bases). Germline values: CDR1 MDHEN, CDR2 SYDVKM. Trimming took off 7 bases at V and 6 bases at J, with 16 bases between the two ends. CDR3 length: 14 amino acids. The CDR3 reads CASISGSAANEQFF. The CDR3, as DNA: TGTGCCAGCATTTCCGGGAGTGCTGCCAATGAGCAGTTCTTC.

The chain recombines TRBV20-1 with TRBJ1-6; a possible D gene is TRBD1 (6 bases). CDR3 size: 15 residues. Germline loops: CDR1 DFQATT, CDR2 SNEGSKA (reference sequence). Trimming took off 0 bases at V and 10 bases at J, with 16 bases between the two ends. Written as DNA, the CDR3 is TGCAGTGCTAGAGATATGGAGAAGGGACAATCACCCCTCCACTTT. This gives the protein CSARDMEKGQSPLHF.

The V gene is TRBV29-1, the J gene TRBJ2-3; 13 bases line up with TRBD2. V dropped 7 bases and J dropped 1; count of bases not matched to a gene: 5. This CDR3 spans 15 amino acids. Germline V gives CDR1 SQVTM, CDR2 ANQGSEA. CDR3 bases: TGCAGCGGAGGGACTAGCGGGACGGGCACAGATACGCAGTATTTT. As protein: CSGGTSGTGTDTQYF.

This clonotype was found a few times. V and J are TRBV20-1 and TRBJ2-3; D is uncertain. V dropped 8 bases and J dropped 2 bases, with 17 bases sitting between them. The CDR3 sequence is 14 residues long. Germline V gives CDR1 DFQATT, CDR2 SNEGSKA (reference sequence). CDR3 loop: CSSTGLLPTDTQYF. In nucleotides, the CDR3 is TGCAGTTCCACGGGTTTATTACCCACAGATACGCAGTATTTT.

The chain links TRBV20-1 to TRBJ1-4, with D tentatively TRBD1 (5 bases). The germline gives CDR1 DFQATT, CDR2 SNEGSKA (reference sequence). The CDR3 runs to 14 residues. V was pared by 5 bases and J by 10 bases, with 20 bases between. The DNA of the CDR3 is TGCAGTGCTCCCCGCCGGGGGGAGGGAGGAAAACTGTTTTTT. Its protein is CSAPRRGEGGKLFF.